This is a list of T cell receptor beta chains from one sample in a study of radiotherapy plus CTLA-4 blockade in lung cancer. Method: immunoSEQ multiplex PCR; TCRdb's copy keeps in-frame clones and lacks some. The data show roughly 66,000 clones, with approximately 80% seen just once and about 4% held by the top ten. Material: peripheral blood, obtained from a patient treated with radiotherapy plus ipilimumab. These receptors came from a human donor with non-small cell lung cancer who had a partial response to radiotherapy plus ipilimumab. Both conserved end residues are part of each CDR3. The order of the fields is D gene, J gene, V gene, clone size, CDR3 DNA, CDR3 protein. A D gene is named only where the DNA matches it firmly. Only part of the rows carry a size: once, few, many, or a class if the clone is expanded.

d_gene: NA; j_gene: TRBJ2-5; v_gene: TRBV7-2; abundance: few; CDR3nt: TGTGCCAGCAGCTTAGGTGCGGCTTGGAAGACCCAGTACTTC; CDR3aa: CASSLGAAWKTQYF
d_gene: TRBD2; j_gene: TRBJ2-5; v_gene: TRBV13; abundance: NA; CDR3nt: TGTGCCAGCAGCTTAAACCGGGAGGGCCGGAAGGAGACCCAGTACTTC; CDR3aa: CASSLNREGRKETQYF
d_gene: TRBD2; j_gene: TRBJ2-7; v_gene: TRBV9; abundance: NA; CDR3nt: TGTGCCAGCAGCGTAGCTAGCGGGTATACCTACGAGCAGTACTTC; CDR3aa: CASSVASGYTYEQYF
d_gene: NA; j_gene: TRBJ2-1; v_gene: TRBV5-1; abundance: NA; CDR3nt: TGCGCCAGCAGCTTGGGGCCGGGGGAGCAGTTCTTC; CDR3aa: CASSLGPGEQFF
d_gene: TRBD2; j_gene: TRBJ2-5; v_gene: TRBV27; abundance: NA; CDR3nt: TGTGCCAGCAGTTTAAGAGGACTAGGGGAAAGACGTACCCAGTACTTC; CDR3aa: CASSLRGLGERRTQYF
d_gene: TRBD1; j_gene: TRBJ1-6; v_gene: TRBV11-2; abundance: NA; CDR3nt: TGTGCCAGCAGCTTAGGGCAGGGGGGATCACCCCTCCACTTT; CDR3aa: CASSLGQGGSPLHF
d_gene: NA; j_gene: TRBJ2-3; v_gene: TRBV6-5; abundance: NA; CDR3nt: TGTGCCAGCAGTTCACAGGCCTTTCTCCTACATACGCAGTATTTT; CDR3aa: CASSSQAFLLHTQYF
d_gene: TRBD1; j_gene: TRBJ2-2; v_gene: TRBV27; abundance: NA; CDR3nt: TGTGCCAGCAGTCCCCGGACAGGGGGGACCGGGGAGCTGTTTTTT; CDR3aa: CASSPRTGGTGELFF
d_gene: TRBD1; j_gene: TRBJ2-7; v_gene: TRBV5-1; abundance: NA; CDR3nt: TGCGCCAGCAGCCCTCCGGGACAGGGTTCCTACGAGCAGTACTTC; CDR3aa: CASSPPGQGSYEQYF
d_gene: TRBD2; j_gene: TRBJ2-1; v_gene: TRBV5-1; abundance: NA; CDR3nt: TGCGCCAGCAGTTTTATCTTGGGGCGGGAGACGTTCATGAATGAGCAGTTCTTC; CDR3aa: CASSFILGRETFMNEQFF
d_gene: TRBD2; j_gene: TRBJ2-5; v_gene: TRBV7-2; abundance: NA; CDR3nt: TGTGCCAGCAGCTTATGGGCTAGCGGGAGGGTTGGAGAGACCCAGTACTTC; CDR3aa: CASSLWASGRVGETQYF
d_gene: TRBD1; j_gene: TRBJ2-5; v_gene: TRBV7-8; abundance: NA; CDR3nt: TGTGCCAGCAGCTGGAACAGGGGTCAAGAGACCCAGTACTTC; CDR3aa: CASSWNRGQETQYF
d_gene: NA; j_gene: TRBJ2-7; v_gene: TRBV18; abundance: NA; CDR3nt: TGTGCCAGCTCACCCGCACTCGGCGGGGACGAGCAGTACTTC; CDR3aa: CASSPALGGDEQYF
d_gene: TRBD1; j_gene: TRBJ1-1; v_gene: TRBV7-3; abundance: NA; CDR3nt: TGTGCCAGCAGCCTAAACAGGGGCGGCACTGAAGCTTTCTTT; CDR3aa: CASSLNRGGTEAFF
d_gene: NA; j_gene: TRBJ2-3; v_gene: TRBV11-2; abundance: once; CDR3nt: TGTGCCAGCAGCTTAGGAGGACAGTACACAGATACGCAGTATTTT; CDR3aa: CASSLGGQYTDTQYF
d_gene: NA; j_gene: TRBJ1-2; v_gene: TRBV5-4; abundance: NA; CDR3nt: TGTGCCAGCAGCTTGATGGGGGGAGAAAATGGCTACACCTTC; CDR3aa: CASSLMGGENGYTF
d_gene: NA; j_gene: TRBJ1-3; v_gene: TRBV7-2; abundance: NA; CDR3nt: TGTGCCAGCAGCTTAGTAGAGGGTTCTGGAAACACCATATATTTT; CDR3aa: CASSLVEGSGNTIYF
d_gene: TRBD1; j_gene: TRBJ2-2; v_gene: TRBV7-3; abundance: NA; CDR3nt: TGTGCCAGCAGCAAGACAGGGGGGAGGGGGGAGCTGTTTTTT; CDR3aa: CASSKTGGRGELFF
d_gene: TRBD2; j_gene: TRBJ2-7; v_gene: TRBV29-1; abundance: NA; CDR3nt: TGCAGCGTTACAGTATCCGGGACTAGCACCCACGAGCAGTACTTC; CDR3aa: CSVTVSGTSTHEQYF
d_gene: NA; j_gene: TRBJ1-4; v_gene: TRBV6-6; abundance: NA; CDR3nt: TGTGCCAGCAGTACCCTGGACACCTCTAATGAAAAACTGTTTTTT; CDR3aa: CASSTLDTSNEKLFF
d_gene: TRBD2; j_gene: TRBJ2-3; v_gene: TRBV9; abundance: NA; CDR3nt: TGTGCCAGCAGCATCCAGGGGACTAGCGGGTCCACAGATACGCAGTATTTT; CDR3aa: CASSIQGTSGSTDTQYF
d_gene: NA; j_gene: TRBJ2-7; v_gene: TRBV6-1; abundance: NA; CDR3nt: TGTGCCAGCAGTGAAGCCCTGACACGCTCCTACGAGCAGTACTTC; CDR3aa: CASSEALTRSYEQYF
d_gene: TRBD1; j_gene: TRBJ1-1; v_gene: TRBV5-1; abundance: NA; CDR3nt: TGCGCCAGCAGGTCACGGACAGGGTCCCACACTGAAGCTTTCTTT; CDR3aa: CASRSRTGSHTEAFF
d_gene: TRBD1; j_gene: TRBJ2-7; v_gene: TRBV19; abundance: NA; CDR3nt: TGTGCCAGTAGTGCTCCGGGACAGGGTCTCTACGAGCAGTACTTC; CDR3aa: CASSAPGQGLYEQYF
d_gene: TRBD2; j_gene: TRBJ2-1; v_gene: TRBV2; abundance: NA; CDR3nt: TGTGCCAGCAGTGGGGACGGGAGGGGCTACAATGAGCAGTTCTTC; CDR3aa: CASSGDGRGYNEQFF
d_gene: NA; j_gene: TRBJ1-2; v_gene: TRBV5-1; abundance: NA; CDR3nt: TGCGCCAGCAGCTTGGACGGACAGAACTATGGCTACACCTTC; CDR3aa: CASSLDGQNYGYTF
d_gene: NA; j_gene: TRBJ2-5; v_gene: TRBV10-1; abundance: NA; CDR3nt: TGCGCCAGCAGTGAAGGGGAACCTCCCGGCAAAGAGACCCAGTACTTC; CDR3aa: CASSEGEPPGKETQYF
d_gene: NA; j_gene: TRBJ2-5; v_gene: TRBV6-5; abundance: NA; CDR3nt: TGTGCCAGCAGCCCCCGGAGGGAAGGGCAAGAGACCCAGTACTTC; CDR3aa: CASSPRREGQETQYF
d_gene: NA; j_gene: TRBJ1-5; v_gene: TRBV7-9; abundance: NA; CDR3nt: TGTGCCAGCAGCTTAGCGGAGGCCAAGCCCCAGCATTTT; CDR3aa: CASSLAEAKPQHF
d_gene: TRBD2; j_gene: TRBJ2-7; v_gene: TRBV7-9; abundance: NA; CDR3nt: TGTGCCAGCAGCTTAACTAGCGGGAGGCACTACGAGCAGTACTTC; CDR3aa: CASSLTSGRHYEQYF
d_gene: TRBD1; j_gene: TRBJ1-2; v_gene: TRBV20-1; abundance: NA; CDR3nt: TGCAGTGCGGAGACAGGGCCTGGCTACACCTTC; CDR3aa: CSAETGPGYTF
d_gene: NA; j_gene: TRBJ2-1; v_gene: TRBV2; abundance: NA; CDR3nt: TGTGCCAGCAAGGACGACCGGGGGTACAATGAGCAGTTCTTC; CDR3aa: CASKDDRGYNEQFF
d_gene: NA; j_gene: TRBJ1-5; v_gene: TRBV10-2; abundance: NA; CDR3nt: TGCGCCAGCAGTGAGGCGGAGGGACCGCTTAGTTTTCAGAGCAATCAGCCCCAGCATTTT; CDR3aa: CASSEAEGPLSFQSNQPQHF
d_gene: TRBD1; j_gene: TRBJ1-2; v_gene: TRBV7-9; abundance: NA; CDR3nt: TGTGCCAGCAGCCCGGGACAGGGGCAAGGCTACACCTTC; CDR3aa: CASSPGQGQGYTF
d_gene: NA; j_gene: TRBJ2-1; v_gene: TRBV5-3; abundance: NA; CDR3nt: TGTGCCAGAAGCTTAACCACAATTTTTGGCCAAAACTACAATGAGCAGTTCTTC; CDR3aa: CARSLTTIFGQNYNEQFF
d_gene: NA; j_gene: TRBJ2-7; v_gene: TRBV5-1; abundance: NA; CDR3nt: TGCGCCAGCACCCCCCAGGGCAGCGCCTACGAGCAGTACTTC; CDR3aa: CASTPQGSAYEQYF
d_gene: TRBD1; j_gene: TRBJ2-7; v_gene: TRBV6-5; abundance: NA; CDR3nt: TGTGCCAGCAGTTCGGGACAGGTTTTTTACGAGCAGTACTTC; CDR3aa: CASSSGQVFYEQYF
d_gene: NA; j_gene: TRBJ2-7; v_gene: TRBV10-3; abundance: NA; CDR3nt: TGTGCCATCAGTGAATCAGGGGAGCGGGGCGAGCAGTACTTC; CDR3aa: CAISESGERGEQYF
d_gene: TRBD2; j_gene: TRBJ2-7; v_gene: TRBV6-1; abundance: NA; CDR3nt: TGTGCCAGCAGAAGCGGGAGGGCATCGCAAGAGCAGTACTTC; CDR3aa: CASRSGRASQEQYF
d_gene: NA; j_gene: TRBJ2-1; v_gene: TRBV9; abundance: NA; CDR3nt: TGTGCCAGCAGCGCCAACAATGAGCAGTTCTTC; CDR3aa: CASSANNEQFF
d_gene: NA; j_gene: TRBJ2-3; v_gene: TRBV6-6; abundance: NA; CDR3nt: TGTGCCAGCAGTCGGGGCGGGATTAGCACAGATACGCAGTATTTT; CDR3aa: CASSRGGISTDTQYF
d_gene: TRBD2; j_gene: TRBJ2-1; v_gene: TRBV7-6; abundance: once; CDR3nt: TGTGCCAGCAGCCCTAGCGGGAGCTCCTACAATGAGCAGTTCTTC; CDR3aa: CASSPSGSSYNEQFF
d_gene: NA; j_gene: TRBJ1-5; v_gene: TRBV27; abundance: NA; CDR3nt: TGTGCCAGCAGTTTATATTCCCAGGCCAATCAGCCCCAGCATTTT; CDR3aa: CASSLYSQANQPQHF
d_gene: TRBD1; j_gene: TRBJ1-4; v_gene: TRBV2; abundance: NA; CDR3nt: TGTGCCAGCGAGACAGGGGGCGCAGGGGCAACTAATGAAAAACTGTTTTTT; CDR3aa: CASETGGAGATNEKLFF
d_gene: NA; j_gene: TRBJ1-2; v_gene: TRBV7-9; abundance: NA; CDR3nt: TGTGCCAGCAGCTTAGCGAGAATCGGGCAGGGGCTTAACTATGGCTACACCTTC; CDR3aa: CASSLARIGQGLNYGYTF
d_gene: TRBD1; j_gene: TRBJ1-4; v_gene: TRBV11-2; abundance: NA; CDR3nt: TGTGCCAGCAGCTTAGATCGGACAGGGATAGGCGAAAAACTGTTTTTT; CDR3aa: CASSLDRTGIGEKLFF
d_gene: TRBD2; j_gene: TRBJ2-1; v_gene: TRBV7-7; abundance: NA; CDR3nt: TGTGCCAGCAGCTTAAGAGCGGGAGGGTTGCCCAATGAGCAGTTCTTC; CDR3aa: CASSLRAGGLPNEQFF
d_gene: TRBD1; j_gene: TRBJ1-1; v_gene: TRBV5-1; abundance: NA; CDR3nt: TGCGCCAGCAGCGCGGTCGGGACAGCGAACACTGAAGCTTTCTTT; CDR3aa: CASSAVGTANTEAFF
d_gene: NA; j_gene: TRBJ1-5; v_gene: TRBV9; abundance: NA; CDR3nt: TGTGCCAGCAGCCGTGAGAGCGATAGCAATCAGCCCCAGCATTTT; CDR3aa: CASSRESDSNQPQHF
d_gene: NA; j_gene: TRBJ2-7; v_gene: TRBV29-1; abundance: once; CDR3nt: TGCAACCTTCCCCGGGGGTGGGAGCAGTACTTC; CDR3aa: CNLPRGWEQYF
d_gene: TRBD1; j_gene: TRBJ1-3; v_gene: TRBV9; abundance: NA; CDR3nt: TGTGCCAGCAGCGTAGAAGACAGGGCGGGGGGAAACACCATATATTTT; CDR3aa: CASSVEDRAGGNTIYF
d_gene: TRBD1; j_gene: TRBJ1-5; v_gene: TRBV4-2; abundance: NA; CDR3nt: TGTGCCAGCAGCGCCGGGACAGGGGCAAATCAGCCCCAGCATTTT; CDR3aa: CASSAGTGANQPQHF